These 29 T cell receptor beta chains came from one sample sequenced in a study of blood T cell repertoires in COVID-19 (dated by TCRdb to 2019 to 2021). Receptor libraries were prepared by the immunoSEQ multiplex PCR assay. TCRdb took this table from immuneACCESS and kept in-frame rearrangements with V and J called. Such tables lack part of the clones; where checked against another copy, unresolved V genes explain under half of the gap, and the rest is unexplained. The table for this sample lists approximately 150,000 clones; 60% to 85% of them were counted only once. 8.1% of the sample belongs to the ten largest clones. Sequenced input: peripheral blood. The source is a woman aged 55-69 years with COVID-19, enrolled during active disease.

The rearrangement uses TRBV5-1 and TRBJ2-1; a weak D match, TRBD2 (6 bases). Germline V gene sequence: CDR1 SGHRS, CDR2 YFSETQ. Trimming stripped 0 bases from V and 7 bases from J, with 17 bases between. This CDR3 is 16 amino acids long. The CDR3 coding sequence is TGCGCCAGCAGCTTGGCCGCGGGGAACTATAGGAATGAGCAGTTCTTC. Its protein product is CASSLAAGNYRNEQFF.

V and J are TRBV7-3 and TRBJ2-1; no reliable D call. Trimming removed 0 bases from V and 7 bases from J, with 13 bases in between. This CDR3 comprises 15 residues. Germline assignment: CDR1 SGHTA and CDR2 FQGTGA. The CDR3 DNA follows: TGTGCCAGCAGCTTAACTATCACAAAATCGAATGAGCAGTTCTTC. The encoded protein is CASSLTITKSNEQFF.

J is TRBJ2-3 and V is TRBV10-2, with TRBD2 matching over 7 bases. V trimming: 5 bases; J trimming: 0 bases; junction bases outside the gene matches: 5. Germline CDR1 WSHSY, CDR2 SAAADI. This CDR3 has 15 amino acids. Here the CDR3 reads CASSWTSPSTDTQYF. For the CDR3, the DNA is TGCGCCAGCAGTTGGACTAGTCCCAGCACAGATACGCAGTATTTT.

CDR3 sequence (DNA): TGCGCCAGCAGCCAATCCGGGACCGGGGAGCTGTTTTTT. As protein: CASSQSGTGELFF. The chain couples TRBV4-1 to TRBJ2-2, with D unclear. The CDR3 covers 13 residues. Trimming took 2 bases from V and 5 from J, leaving 6 bases between them. Per the germline V gene, CDR1 is MGHRA and CDR2 is YSYEKL.

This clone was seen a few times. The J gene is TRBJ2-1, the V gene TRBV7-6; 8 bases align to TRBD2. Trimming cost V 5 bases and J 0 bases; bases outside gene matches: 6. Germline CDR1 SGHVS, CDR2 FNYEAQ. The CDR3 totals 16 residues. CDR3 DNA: TGTGCCAGCAGCACCCTGAGCGGGAGCTCCTACAATGAGCAGTTCTTC. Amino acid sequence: CASSTLSGSSYNEQFF.

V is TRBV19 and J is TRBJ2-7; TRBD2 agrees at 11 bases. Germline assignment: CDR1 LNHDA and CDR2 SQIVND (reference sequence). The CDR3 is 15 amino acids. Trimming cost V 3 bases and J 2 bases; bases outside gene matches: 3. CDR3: CASSMTSGKTYEQYF. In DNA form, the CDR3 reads TGTGCCAGTAGTATGACTAGCGGGAAAACCTACGAGCAGTACTTC.

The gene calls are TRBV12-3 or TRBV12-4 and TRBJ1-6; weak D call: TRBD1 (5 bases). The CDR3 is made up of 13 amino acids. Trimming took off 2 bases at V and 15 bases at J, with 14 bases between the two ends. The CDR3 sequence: CASSLSAGQDLHF. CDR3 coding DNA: TGTGCCAGCAGTTTAAGTGCAGGGCAGGACCTCCACTTT.

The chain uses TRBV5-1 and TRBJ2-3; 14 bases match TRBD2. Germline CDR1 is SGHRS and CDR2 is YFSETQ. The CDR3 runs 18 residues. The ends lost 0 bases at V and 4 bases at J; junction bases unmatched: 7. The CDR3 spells CASSLEGTSGSTSDTQYF. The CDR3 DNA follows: TGCGCCAGCAGCTTGGAGGGGACTAGCGGGAGTACTTCAGATACGCAGTATTTT.

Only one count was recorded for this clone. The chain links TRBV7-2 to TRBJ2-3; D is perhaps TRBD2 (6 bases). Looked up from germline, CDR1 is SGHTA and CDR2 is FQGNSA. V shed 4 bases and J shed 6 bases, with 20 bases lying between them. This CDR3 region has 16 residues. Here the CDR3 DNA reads TGTGCCAGCAGCTACCGGACTGGGACTGGGTTGGATACGCAGTATTTT. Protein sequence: CASSYRTGTGLDTQYF.

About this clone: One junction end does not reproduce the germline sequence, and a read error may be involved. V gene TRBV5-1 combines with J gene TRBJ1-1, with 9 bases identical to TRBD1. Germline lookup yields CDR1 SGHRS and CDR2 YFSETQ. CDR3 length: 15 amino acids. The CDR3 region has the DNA TGCGCCAGCAGTTTGGACAGGGGAATGAACACTGAAGCTTTCTTT. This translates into CASSLDRGMNTEAFF. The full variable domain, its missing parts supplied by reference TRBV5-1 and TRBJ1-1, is KAGVTQTPRYLIKTRGQQVTLSCSPISGHRSVSWYQQTPGQGLQFLFEYFSETQRNKGNFPGRFSGRQFSNSRSEMNVSTLELGDSALYLCASSLDRGMNTEAFFGQGTRLTVV.

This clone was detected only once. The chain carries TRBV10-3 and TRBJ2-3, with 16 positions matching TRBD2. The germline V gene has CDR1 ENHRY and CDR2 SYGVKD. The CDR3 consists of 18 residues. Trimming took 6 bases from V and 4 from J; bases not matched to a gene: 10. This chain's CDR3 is CAISQKGTSGGAPDTQYF. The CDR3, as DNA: TGTGCCATCAGCCAAAAAGGGACTAGCGGGGGGGCTCCAGATACGCAGTATTTT.

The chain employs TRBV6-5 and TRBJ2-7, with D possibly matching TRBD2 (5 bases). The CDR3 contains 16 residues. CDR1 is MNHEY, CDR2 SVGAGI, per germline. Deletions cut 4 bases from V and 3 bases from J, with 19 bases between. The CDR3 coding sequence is TGTGCCAGCAGTTCCATCGGGGTAGCGCTTGACTACGAGCAGTACTTC. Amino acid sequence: CASSSIGVALDYEQYF.

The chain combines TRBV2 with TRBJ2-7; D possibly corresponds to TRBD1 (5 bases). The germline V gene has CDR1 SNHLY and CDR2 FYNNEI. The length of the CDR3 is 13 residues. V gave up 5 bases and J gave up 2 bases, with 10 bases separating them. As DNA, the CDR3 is TGTGCCAGCAGTATTACAGGCACCTACGAGCAGTACGTC. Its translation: CASSITGTYEQYV.

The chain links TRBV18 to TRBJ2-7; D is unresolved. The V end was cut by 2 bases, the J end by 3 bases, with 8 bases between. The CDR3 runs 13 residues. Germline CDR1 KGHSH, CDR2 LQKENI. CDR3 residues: CASSPGGNYEQYV. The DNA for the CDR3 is TGTGCCAGCTCACCAGGCGGAAACTACGAGCAGTACGTC.

The CDR3 here is CATIPRRGAYTGELFF. The CDR3 nucleotides are TGTGCCACCATCCCTAGGAGGGGCGCCTACACCGGGGAGCTGTTTTTT. The gene calls are TRBV24-1 and TRBJ2-2; perhaps TRBD2 as D (6 bases). Germline CDR1 is KGHDR and CDR2 is SFDVKD. Trimming cost V 8 bases and J 3 bases, with 18 bases left between them. The CDR3 has 16 amino acids.

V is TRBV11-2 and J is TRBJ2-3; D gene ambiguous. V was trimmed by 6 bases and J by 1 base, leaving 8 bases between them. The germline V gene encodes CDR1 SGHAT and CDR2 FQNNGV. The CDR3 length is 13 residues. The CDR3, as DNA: TGTGCCAGCAGTCCCCCCGGCACAGATACGCAGTATTTT. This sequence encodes CASSPPGTDTQYF.

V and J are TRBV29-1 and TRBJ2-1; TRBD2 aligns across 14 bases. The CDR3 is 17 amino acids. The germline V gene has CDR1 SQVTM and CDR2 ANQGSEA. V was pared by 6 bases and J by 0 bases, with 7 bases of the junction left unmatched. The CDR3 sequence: CSVPRTSGRSSYNEQFF. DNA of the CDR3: TGCAGCGTCCCAAGGACTAGCGGGAGGAGCTCCTACAATGAGCAGTTCTTC.

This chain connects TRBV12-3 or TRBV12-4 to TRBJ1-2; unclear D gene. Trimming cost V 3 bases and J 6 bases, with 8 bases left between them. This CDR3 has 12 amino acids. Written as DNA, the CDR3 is TGTGCCAGCAGTTTGGAGGTCCATGGCTACACCTTC. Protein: CASSLEVHGYTF.

This CDR3 reads CASSVGQGNYGYTF. The DNA of the CDR3 is TGTGCCAGCAGCGTAGGGCAGGGGAACTATGGCTACACCTTC. V is TRBV9 and J is TRBJ1-2; D is perhaps TRBD1 (6 bases). CDR1 is SGDLS and CDR2 is YYNGEE in the germline V gene. Between the trimmed V and J ends, which lost 0 bases and 2 bases, there was a span of 8 bases. The CDR3 spans 14 residues. The full variable domain, completed using reference TRBV9 and TRBJ1-2, is DSGVTQTPKHLITATGQRVTLRCSPRSGDLSVYWYQQSLDQGLQFLIQYYNGEERAKGNILERFSAQQFPDLHSELNLSSLELGDSALYFCASSVGQGNYGYTFGSGTRLTVV.

The CDR3, as DNA: TGTGCCAGCAGCCAGGGGTTCGGGCTGTACGAGCAGTACTTC. Its translation is CASSQGFGLYEQYF. The chain has TRBV7-2 and TRBJ2-7, with D possibly TRBD1 on 6 matching bases. The ends were cut back, 5 bases at V and 4 bases at J, with 15 bases in the middle. Germline V gives CDR1 SGHTA, CDR2 FQGNSA. The CDR3 is made up of 14 amino acids.

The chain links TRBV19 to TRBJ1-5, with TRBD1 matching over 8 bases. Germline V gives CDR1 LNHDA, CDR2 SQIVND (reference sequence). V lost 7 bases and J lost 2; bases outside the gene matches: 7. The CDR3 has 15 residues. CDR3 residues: CASTIGTGGNQPQHF. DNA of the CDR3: TGTGCCAGTACCATAGGGACAGGTGGCAATCAGCCCCAGCATTTT.

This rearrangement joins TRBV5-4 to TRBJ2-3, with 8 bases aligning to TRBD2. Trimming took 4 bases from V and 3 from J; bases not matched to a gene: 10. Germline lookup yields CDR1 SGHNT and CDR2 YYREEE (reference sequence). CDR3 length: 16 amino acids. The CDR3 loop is CASSPGGRARTDTQYF. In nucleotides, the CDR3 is TGTGCCAGCAGCCCGGGAGGGAGGGCCCGAACAGATACGCAGTATTTT.

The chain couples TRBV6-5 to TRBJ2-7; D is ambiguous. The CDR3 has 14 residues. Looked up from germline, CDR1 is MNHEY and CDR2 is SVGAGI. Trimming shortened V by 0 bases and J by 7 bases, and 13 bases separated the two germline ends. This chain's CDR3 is CASSYSRGTGEQYF. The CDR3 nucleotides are TGTGCCAGCAGTTACTCGAGAGGCACTGGGGAGCAGTACTTC.

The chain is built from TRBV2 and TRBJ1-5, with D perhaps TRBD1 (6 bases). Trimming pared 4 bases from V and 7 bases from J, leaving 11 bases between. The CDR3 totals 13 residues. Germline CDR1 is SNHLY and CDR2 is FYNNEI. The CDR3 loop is CASSGQAYQPQHF. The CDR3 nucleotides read TGTGCCAGCAGTGGACAGGCCTACCAGCCCCAGCATTTT.

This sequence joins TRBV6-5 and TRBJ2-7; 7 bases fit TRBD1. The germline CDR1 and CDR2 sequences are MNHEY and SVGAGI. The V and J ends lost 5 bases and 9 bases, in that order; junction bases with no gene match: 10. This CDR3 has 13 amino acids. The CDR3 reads CASSTGAKRTQYV. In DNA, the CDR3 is TGTGCCAGCAGTACAGGGGCGAAGAGGACGCAGTACGTC.

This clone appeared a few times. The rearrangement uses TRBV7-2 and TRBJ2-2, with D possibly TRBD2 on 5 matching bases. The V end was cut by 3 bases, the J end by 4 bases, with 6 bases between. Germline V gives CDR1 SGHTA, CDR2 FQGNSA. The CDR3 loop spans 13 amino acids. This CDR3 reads CASSFRGTGELFF. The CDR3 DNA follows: TGTGCCAGCAGCTTTCGGGGCACCGGGGAGCTGTTTTTT.

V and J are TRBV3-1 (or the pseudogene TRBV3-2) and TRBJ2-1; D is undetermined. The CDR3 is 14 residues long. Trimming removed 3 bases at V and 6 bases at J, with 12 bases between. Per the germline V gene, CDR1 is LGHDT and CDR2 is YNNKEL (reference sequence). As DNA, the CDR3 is TGTGCCAGCAGCCAGAGACGGCTAGTCAATGAGCAGTTCTTC. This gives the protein CASSQRRLVNEQFF.

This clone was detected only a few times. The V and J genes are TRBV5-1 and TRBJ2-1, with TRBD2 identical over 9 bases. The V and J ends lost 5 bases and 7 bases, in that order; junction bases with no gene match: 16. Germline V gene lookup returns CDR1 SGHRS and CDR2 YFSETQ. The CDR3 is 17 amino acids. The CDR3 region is CASSPRLAGNPGNEQFF. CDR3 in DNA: TGCGCCAGCAGTCCCCGGCTAGCGGGAAATCCGGGGAATGAGCAGTTCTTC.

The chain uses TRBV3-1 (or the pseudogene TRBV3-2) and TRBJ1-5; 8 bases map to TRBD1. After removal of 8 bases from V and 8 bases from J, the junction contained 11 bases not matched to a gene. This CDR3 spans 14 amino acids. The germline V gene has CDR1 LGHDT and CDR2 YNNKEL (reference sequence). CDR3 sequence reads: CASSQGAPDKPQHF. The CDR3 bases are TGTGCCAGCTCGCAGGGGGCGCCCGATAAGCCCCAGCATTTT.